The clone carrying this T cell receptor (beta chain) occurred once. Antigen specificity is unknown. This PCR relied on a set of 60 Vbeta primers and 13 Jbeta primers. TCRdb's table, derived via immunoSEQ multiplex PCR, lists solely in-frame clones and lacks some. Of some 140,000 clones in the sample, about 84% are singletons; the top ten hold 5.5% to 6.5%. All the people who gave samples were healthy bone marrow donors. This record belongs to a study of cytomegalovirus exposure and HLA in healthy donors. Study information: Unique TCR beta sequences numbering 120 million or so came from approximately 180 million T cells in an earlier analysis. Study-wide findings and caveats: Roughly uniform sequencing depth across donors was assumed, possibly incorrectly.

The sequence was collected from a woman between 40 and 55 years old in good health and CMV-seropositive. Source material: PBMCs.

This CDR3 reads CASSFRGRDSPLHF. In DNA, the CDR3 is TGTGCCAGCAGCTTCAGGGGCCGCGATTCACCCCTCCACTTT. The chain uses TRBV5-8 and TRBJ1-6, with D tentatively TRBD1 (6 bases). The CDR3 runs to 14 residues. Per germline, CDR1 SGHTS and CDR2 YDEGEE. V dropped 2 bases and J dropped 8 bases, with 11 bases sitting between them.